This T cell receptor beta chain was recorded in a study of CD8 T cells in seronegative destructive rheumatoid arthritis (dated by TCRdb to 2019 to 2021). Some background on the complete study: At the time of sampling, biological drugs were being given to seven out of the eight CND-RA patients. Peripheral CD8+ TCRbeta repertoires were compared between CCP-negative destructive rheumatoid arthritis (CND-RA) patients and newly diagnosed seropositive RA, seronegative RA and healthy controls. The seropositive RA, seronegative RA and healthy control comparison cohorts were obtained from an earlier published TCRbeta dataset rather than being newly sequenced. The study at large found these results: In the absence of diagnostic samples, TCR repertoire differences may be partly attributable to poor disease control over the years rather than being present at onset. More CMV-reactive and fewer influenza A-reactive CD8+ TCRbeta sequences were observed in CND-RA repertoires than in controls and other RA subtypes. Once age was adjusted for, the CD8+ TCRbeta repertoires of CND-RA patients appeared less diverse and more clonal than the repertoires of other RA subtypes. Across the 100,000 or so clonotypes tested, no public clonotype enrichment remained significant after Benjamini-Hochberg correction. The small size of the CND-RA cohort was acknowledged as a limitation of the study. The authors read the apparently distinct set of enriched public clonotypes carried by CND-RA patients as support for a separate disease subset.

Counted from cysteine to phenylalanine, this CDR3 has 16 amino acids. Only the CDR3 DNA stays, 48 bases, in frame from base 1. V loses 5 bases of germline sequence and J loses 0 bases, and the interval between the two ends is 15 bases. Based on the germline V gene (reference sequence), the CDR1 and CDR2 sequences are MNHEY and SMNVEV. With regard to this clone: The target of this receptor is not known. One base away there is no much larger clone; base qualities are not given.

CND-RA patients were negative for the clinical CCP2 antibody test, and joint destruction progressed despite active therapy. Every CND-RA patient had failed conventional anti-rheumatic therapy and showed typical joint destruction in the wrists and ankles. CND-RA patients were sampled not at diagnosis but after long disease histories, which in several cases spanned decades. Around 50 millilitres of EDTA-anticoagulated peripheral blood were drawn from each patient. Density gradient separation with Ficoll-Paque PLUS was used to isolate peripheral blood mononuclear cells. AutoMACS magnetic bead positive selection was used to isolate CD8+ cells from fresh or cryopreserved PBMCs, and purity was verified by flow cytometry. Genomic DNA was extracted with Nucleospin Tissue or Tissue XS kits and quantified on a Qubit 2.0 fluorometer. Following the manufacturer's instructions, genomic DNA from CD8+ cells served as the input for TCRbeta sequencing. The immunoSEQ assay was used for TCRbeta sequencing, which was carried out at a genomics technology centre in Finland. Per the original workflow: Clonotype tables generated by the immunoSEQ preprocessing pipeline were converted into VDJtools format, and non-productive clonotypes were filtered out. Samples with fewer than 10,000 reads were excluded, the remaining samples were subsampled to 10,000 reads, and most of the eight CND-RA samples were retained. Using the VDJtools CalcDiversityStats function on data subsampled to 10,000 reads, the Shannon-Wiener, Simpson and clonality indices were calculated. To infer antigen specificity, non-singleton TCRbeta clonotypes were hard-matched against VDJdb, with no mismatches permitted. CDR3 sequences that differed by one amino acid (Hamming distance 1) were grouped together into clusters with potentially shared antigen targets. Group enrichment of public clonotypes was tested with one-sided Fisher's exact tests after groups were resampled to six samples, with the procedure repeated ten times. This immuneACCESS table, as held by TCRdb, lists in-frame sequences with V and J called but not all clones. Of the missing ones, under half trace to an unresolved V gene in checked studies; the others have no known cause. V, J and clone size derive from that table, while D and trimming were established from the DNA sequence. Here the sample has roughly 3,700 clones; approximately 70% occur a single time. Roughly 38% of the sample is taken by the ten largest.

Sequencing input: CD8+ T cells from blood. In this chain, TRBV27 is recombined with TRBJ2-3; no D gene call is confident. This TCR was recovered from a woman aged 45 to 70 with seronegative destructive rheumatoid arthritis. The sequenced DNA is TGTGCCAGCAGTCCTAATGGGCCCCGTAGCACAGATACGCAGTATTTT. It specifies CASSPNGPRSTDTQYF.